This T cell receptor (beta chain) was profiled in a study of T cells after yellow fever vaccination. TCRdb itself ran the 5' RACE reads through MiXCR, one entry per CDR3 protein. The sample records about 400,000 distinct CDR3 sequences, over 5% being singletons. J gave up 2 bases and V 4 bases, and 8 bases lay outside the gene matches. Germline V gene data show CDR1 as LGHNA and CDR2 as YSLEER. The CDR3 runs 15 residues. This clonotype was seen repeatedly, ten times or more. The TCR sequence derives from a man younger than 45 who received the YFV17D yellow fever vaccine. Sequences were derived from PBMCs, sampled 5 days after the yellow fever booster vaccination. The chain couples TRBV4-3 to TRBJ2-7, with 7 bases aligning to TRBD1. For the CDR3, the DNA is TGCGCCAGCAGCCGAGATCCGGGACAGACCTACGAGCAGTACTTC. Its translation: CASSRDPGQTYEQYF.